The next 28 T cell receptor beta chains were all read from a single sample in a study of T cell responses to AZD1222 COVID-19 vaccine. Sequenced by immunoSEQ multiplex PCR; TCRdb stores in-frame clones only, minus some. The table includes some 150,000 clones, around 83% detected once. Material: peripheral blood, obtained 28 days after the second AZD1222 dose. These receptors were taken from an adult who received the AZD1222 COVID-19 vaccine.

The J gene is TRBJ2-7, the V gene TRBV4-1; D is ambiguous. Germline values: CDR1 MGHRA, CDR2 YSYEKL. The length of the CDR3 is 13 residues. The germline V and J ends were trimmed by 1 base and 3 bases, with 7 bases remaining between them. CDR3 amino acids: CASSQVPVYEQYF. In DNA, the CDR3 is TGCGCCAGCAGCCAAGTGCCAGTCTACGAGCAGTACTTC.

The chain links TRBV4-2 to TRBJ1-2; weak D call: TRBD1 (6 bases). CDR1 LGHNA and CDR2 YNFKEQ come from the germline V gene. Trimming removed 1 base from V and 8 bases from J, with 20 bases in between. This CDR3 has 16 amino acids. CDR3 sequence (DNA): TGTGCCAGCAGCCAAGTATCCCTCCCAGGGGCGGAAGGCTACACCTTC. It codes for CASSQVSLPGAEGYTF.

As to this clone: One junction end disagrees with the germline gene, perhaps due to a read error. The chain links TRBV28 to TRBJ2-3, with D perhaps given as TRBD1 or TRBD2 (5 bases each). The CDR3 runs 12 residues. CDR1 and CDR2 from the germline V gene are MDHEN and SYDVKM. CDR3 DNA: TGTGCCAGCAGTCTATTATTCGGGGCGGCGGGTTTT. Translation gives CASSLLFGAAGF.

This chain uses TRBV18 with TRBJ1-2; the D gene is possibly TRBD1 (6 bases). Trimming cost V 3 bases and J 7 bases, with 24 bases left between them. From germline, CDR1 is KGHSH and CDR2 LQKENI. This CDR3 comprises 17 residues. CDR3 sequence: CASSPGEDLGGRRGYTF. CDR3 DNA sequence: TGTGCCAGCTCACCTGGCGAAGATTTGGGGGGCAGGCGTGGCTACACCTTC.

This sequence joins TRBV21-1 and TRBJ1-3; the D call TRBD1 from the table was never checked on the DNA. TRBV21-1 is marked as a pseudogene. The CDR3 covers 19 residues. CDR3 sequence reads: CASSKVGTGPIFPGNTIYF. CDR3 DNA: TGTGCCAGCAGCAAAGTTGGGACAGGGCCCATTTTCCCTGGAAACACCATATATTTT.

This clone was detected a few times. This sequence joins TRBV2 and TRBJ2-2; 8 bases fit TRBD1. CDR1 and CDR2 (germline): SNHLY, FYNNEI. Trimming cost V 6 bases and J 7 bases; bases outside gene matches: 10. This CDR3 contains 15 residues. DNA for the CDR3: TGTGCCAGCAGCCCCCGGACAGGGCAGGGCGGGGAGCTGTTTTTT. This encodes CASSPRTGQGGELFF. The entire variable domain, with the rest obtained from reference TRBV2 and TRBJ2-2, is as follows: EPEVTQTPSHQVTQMGQEVILRCVPISNHLYFYWYRQILGQKVEFLVSFYNNEISEKSEIFDDQFSVERPDGSNFTLKIRSTKLEDSAMYFCASSPRTGQGGELFFGEGSRLTVL.

This chain joins TRBV2 and TRBJ2-3, with TRBD2 identical over 10 bases. The germline gives CDR1 SNHLY, CDR2 FYNNEI. V lost 7 bases, J lost 5 bases, and 9 bases stayed unmatched. This CDR3 is built from 15 residues. DNA for the CDR3: TGTGCCAGCAATACAAGGACTAGCGGAATAGATACGCAGTATTTT. It specifies CASNTRTSGIDTQYF.

The chain couples TRBV19 to TRBJ1-2; D may be TRBD1 (5 bases). The CDR3 has 14 amino acids. Trimming left V 1 base short and J 4 bases short, with 10 bases between. CDR1 and CDR2 (germline): LNHDA, SQIVND (reference sequence). The CDR3 region is CASSIVSGIYGYTF. The CDR3, as DNA: TGTGCCAGTAGTATAGTCTCAGGGATCTATGGCTACACCTTC.

The chain carries TRBV28 and TRBJ2-5, with a tentative D call TRBD2 (5 bases). V lost 5 bases, J lost 2 bases, and 15 bases lay in between. The CDR3 is 15 residues long. Germline CDR1 is MDHEN and CDR2 is SYDVKM. CDR3 amino acids: CASSPPRGGQETQYF. The CDR3 DNA follows: TGTGCCAGCAGTCCCCCACGGGGTGGGCAAGAGACCCAGTACTTC.

The V and J genes are TRBV6-5 and TRBJ2-5; 7 nucleotides agree with TRBD2. Germline CDR1 is MNHEY and CDR2 is SVGAGI. V was clipped by 10 bases and J by 4 bases; unmatched bases: 12. The CDR3 consists of 14 residues. The CDR3, as DNA: TGTGCCACCCTTCCCTATCTAGCGGCAGAGACCCAGTACTTC. This gives the protein CATLPYLAAETQYF.

On this clone: Other DNA sequences in the sample encode the same CDR3. This chain connects TRBV20-1 to TRBJ2-3; D is undetermined. V lost 3 bases to trimming and J lost 5 bases, with 6 bases between them. Germline V gene data show CDR1 as DFQATT and CDR2 as SNEGSKA (reference sequence). The CDR3 runs 11 residues. CDR3 bases: TGCAGTGCTAGGACCGGAGATACGCAGTATTTT. It specifies CSARTGDTQYF.

This clone was seen only once. V gene TRBV28 combines with J gene TRBJ2-3, with TRBD2 matching 7 bases. This CDR3 is built from 15 residues. After removal of 3 bases from V and 5 bases from J, the junction contained 8 bases not matched to a gene. The V gene's germline CDR1 is MDHEN and CDR2 SYDVKM. In nucleotides, the CDR3 is TGTGCCAGCAGTTTGGAGGGAGGGCCTGGAGATACGCAGTATTTT. It translates to CASSLEGGPGDTQYF.

The gene calls are TRBV4-1 and TRBJ1-5, with D tentatively TRBD1 (6 bases). V was pared by 4 bases and J by 7 bases, with 14 bases between. This CDR3 has 14 residues. Germline V gene lookup returns CDR1 MGHRA and CDR2 YSYEKL. The CDR3 is CASSPEGGKQPQHF. The DNA of the CDR3 is TGCGCCAGCAGCCCCGAGGGGGGGAAGCAGCCCCAGCATTTT.

The rearrangement links TRBV30 to TRBJ2-3; D gene ambiguous. The CDR3 covers 12 residues. The V end lost 8 bases, the J end lost 2 bases, and 11 bases lay between the germline ends. Germline CDR1 is GTSNPN and CDR2 is SVGIG (reference sequence). The CDR3 DNA reads as TGTGCCCGTTCGGCGGTCACAGATACGCAGTATTTT. The encoded protein is CARSAVTDTQYF.

The V and J genes are TRBV9 and TRBJ2-7; TRBD2 might be the D (5 bases). This CDR3 is built from 16 residues. V gave up 3 bases and J gave up 6 bases, with 22 bases separating them. Germline V lookup: CDR1 SGDLS, CDR2 YYNGEE. The CDR3 reads CASSGSVGATWGEQYF. The CDR3 nucleotides are TGTGCCAGCAGCGGGAGCGTGGGAGCCACCTGGGGCGAGCAGTACTTC.

This chain links TRBV19 with TRBJ1-1; D gene unclear. The CDR3 length is 13 residues. V lost 5 bases, J lost 1 base, and 8 bases lay in between. Germline loops: CDR1 LNHDA, CDR2 SQIVND (reference sequence). CDR3 nucleotide sequence: TGTGCCAGTAGTCCGTTTAGGAACACTGAAGCTTTCTTT. It encodes CASSPFRNTEAFF.

This chain joins TRBV19 and TRBJ1-3; D is unresolved. Trimming left V 1 base short and J 8 bases short, with 15 bases between. The germline V gene encodes CDR1 LNHDA and CDR2 SQIVND (reference sequence). The CDR3 has 15 residues. CDR3 sequence: CASSIAGLLLDTIYF. The CDR3 nucleotides are TGTGCCAGTAGTATAGCAGGACTCCTGTTGGACACCATATATTTT.

The chain carries TRBV5-4 and TRBJ1-2; no clear D. Per germline, CDR1 SGHNT and CDR2 YYREEE (reference sequence). The CDR3 consists of 13 residues. V was pared by 6 bases and J by 4 bases, with 13 bases between. The CDR3 protein is CASIGSDRYGYTF. The CDR3 DNA sequence: TGTGCCAGCATAGGATCGGACCGCTATGGCTACACCTTC.

V usage is TRBV3-1 (or the pseudogene TRBV3-2) and J usage is TRBJ2-5; D is unresolved. Trimming left V 2 bases short and J 1 base short, with 5 bases between. Per germline, CDR1 LGHDT and CDR2 YNNKEL (reference sequence). The CDR3 sequence is 13 residues long. This CDR3 reads CASSQLGQETQYF. The CDR3 DNA follows: TGTGCCAGCAGCCAACTCGGCCAAGAGACCCAGTACTTC.

V is TRBV23-1 and J is TRBJ1-2; D uncertain. Being an ORF, TRBV23-1 has a function that is uncertain. V lost 3 bases, J lost 7 bases, and 0 bases lay in between. The CDR3 consists of 9 residues. CDR3 amino acids: CASSHGYTF. The CDR3 DNA reads TGCGCCAGCAGTCATGGCTACACCTTC.

J is TRBJ1-3 and V is TRBV2; D gene uncertain. Trimming removed 7 bases at V and 2 bases at J, with 15 bases between. The length of the CDR3 is 15 residues. Per the germline V gene, CDR1 is SNHLY and CDR2 is FYNNEI. CDR3 nucleotides: TGTGCCAGCACGCCTTGGTCAGCGGCTGGAAACACCATATATTTT. Translation: CASTPWSAAGNTIYF.

The gene calls are TRBV20-1 and TRBJ1-6; tentative D call: TRBD1 (5 bases). The CDR3 runs 13 residues. Germline assignment: CDR1 DFQATT and CDR2 SNEGSKA (reference sequence). V lost 3 bases to trimming and J lost 10 bases, with 13 bases between them. Here the CDR3 reads CSASGRDWSPLHF. The CDR3 DNA is TGCAGTGCTAGTGGCAGGGACTGGTCACCCCTCCACTTT.

The rearrangement links TRBV27 to TRBJ1-4; D is possibly TRBD1 (5 bases). The germline V gene has CDR1 MNHEY and CDR2 SMNVEV (reference sequence). The CDR3 has 15 residues. The ends were cut back, 0 bases at V and 8 bases at J, with 13 bases in the middle. In DNA form, the CDR3 reads TGTGCCAGCAGTTTATCGATAGGGGTGGGCGAAAAACTGTTTTTT. Translated, it gives CASSLSIGVGEKLFF. The complete variable domain, with remaining parts taken from reference TRBV27 and TRBJ1-4, reads EAQVTQNPRYLITVTGKKLTVTCSQNMNHEYMSWYRQDPGLGLRQIYYSMNVEVTDKGDVPEGYKVSRKEKRNFPLILESPSPNQTSLYFCASSLSIGVGEKLFFGSGTQLSVL.

This clone was recorded a few times. The gene calls are TRBV6-5 and TRBJ1-1; D is ambiguous. Germline V gene sequence: CDR1 MNHEY, CDR2 SVGAGI. This CDR3 contains 14 residues. The V end was cut by 6 bases, the J end by 1 base, with 12 bases between. The CDR3 sequence: CASSWTVANTEAFF. The CDR3 nucleotides read TGTGCCAGCAGCTGGACCGTGGCGAACACTGAAGCTTTCTTT.

This chain joins TRBV2 and TRBJ2-1; no reliable D call. V lost 2 bases and J 10 bases, leaving 12 bases between the germline ends. This CDR3 is built from 13 residues. CDR1 and CDR2 from the germline V gene are SNHLY and FYNNEI. The DNA for the CDR3 is TGTGCCAGCAGTGAAACGCCGCCGCGGGAGCAGTTCTTC. Translating gives CASSETPPREQFF.

The chain joins TRBV18 to TRBJ1-1, with D tentatively TRBD1 (6 bases). CDR3 size: 13 residues. Trimming stripped 2 bases from V and 5 bases from J, with 9 bases between. CDR1 and CDR2 from the germline V gene are KGHSH and LQKENI. CDR3: CASSPTGITEAFF. The DNA for the CDR3 is TGTGCCAGCTCACCAACAGGGATAACTGAAGCTTTCTTT.

The rearrangement links TRBV30 to TRBJ1-5, with no clear D. There are 13 residues in the CDR3. With 1 base removed from V and 1 base from J, the gap between germline ends came to 5 bases. CDR1 and CDR2 (germline): GTSNPN, SVGIG (reference sequence). CDR3 DNA: TGTGCCTGGAGTGGTGGGAGCAATCAGCCCCAGCATTTT. Residues: CAWSGGSNQPQHF.

The rearrangement joins TRBV7-8 to TRBJ2-7; D is uncertain. Germline CDR1 is SGHVS and CDR2 is FQNEAQ. Trimming took 3 bases from V and 2 from J, leaving 14 bases between them. This CDR3 has 15 amino acids. The DNA for the CDR3 is TGTGCCAGCAGCTTGGTCCGCTCCCTTCCCTACGAGCAGTACTTC. Translation gives CASSLVRSLPYEQYF.